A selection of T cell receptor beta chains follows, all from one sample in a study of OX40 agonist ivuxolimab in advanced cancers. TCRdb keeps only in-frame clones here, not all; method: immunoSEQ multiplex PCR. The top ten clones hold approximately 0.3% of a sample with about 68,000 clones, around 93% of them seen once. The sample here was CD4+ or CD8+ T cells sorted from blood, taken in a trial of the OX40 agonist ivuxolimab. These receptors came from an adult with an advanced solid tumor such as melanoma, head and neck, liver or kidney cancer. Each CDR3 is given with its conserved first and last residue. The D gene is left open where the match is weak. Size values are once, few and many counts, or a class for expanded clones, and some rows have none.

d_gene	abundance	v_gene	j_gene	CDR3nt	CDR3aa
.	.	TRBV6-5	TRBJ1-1	TGTGCCAGCAGTTACAAAGGGGCCAACACTGAAGCTTTCTTT	CASSYKGANTEAFF
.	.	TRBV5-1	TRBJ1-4	TGCGCCAGCAGCTTGGAAGGCTGGGGAGATAATGAAAAACTGTTTTTT	CASSLEGWGDNEKLFF
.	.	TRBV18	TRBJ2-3	TGTGCCAGCTCACCGGGCACAGATACGCAGTATTTT	CASSPGTDTQYF
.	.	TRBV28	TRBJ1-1	TGTGCCAGCAGCCTAGGGGGGGGGCGGTTTAACACTGAAGCTTTCTTT	CASSLGGGRFNTEAFF
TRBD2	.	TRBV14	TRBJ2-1	TGTGCCAGCAGCCCGGCGGGACTAGCGGTCAAAGAGCAGTTCTTC	CASSPAGLAVKEQFF
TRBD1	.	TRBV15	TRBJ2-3	TGTGCCACCAGCAGAGGGGACAGAGTAACAGATACGCAGTATTTT	CATSRGDRVTDTQYF
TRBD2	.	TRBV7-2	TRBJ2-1	TGTGCCAGCAGCACCCTAGCGGGAGGGTCCAACAATGAGCAGTTCTTC	CASSTLAGGSNNEQFF
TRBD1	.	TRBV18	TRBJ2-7	TGTGCCAGCTCACCACCTGGGGGACAGGGGGATAGGTACGAGCAGTACTTC	CASSPPGGQGDRYEQYF
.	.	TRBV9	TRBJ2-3	TGTGCCAGCAGCGTCGGAATCCGCACAGATACGCAGTATTTT	CASSVGIRTDTQYF
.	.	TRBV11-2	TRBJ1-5	TGTGCCAGCAGCTTAGTGGGGGGAGGGCCCAATCAGCCCCAGCATTTT	CASSLVGGGPNQPQHF
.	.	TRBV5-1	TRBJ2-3	TGCGCCAGCCCCTCGGGGAGTACAGATACGCAGTATTTT	CASPSGSTDTQYF
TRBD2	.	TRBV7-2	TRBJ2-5	TGTGCCAGCAGCGTACTAGCGGGAGGGGAGACCCAGTACTTC	CASSVLAGGETQYF
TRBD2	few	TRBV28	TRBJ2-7	TGTGCCAGCAGTTTTAGGCTAGCGGGAGTCGGTGGCGAGCAGTACTTC	CASSFRLAGVGGEQYF
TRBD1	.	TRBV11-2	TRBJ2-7	TGTGCCAGCAGTTTAGTTTTGGGACAGGGAGCCTACGAGCAGTACTTC	CASSLVLGQGAYEQYF
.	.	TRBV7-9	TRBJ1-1	TGTGCCAGCAGCTTAGATCCCGGGGGCATCGAAGCTTTCTTT	CASSLDPGGIEAFF
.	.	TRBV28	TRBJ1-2	TGTGCCAGCAGTTTATACGGGGGGTCTTCTAACTATGGCTACACCTTC	CASSLYGGSSNYGYTF
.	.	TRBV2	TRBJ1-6	TGTGCCAGCAGTGATGGTGACAGCTCCTATAATTCACCCCTCCACTTT	CASSDGDSSYNSPLHF
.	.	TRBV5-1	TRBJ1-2	TGCGCCAGCAGCTTGGCAGGGAACTATGGCTACACCTTC	CASSLAGNYGYTF
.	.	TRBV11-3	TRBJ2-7	TGTGCCAGCAGCTTCCAACGGGGCTCCGAGCAGTACTTC	CASSFQRGSEQYF
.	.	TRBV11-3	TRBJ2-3	TGTGCCAGCAGCTCCCGGCGGGGGCCAGATACGCAGTATTTT	CASSSRRGPDTQYF
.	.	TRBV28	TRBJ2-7	TGTGCCAGCATGGGGGTACTCAGCGAGCAGTACTTC	CASMGVLSEQYF
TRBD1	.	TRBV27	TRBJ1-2	TGTGCCAGCAGTGGACAGGGGGCTAACTATGGCTACACCTTC	CASSGQGANYGYTF